This T cell receptor beta chain stems from a study of blood T cell repertoires in COVID-19. Looking at the study overall: Both acute and convalescent COVID-19 samples were obtained from the United States, Italy and Spain. The analysed material was cDNA or gDNA that came from T cells, B-cell-depleted T cells, or PBMCs.

The CDR3 has 16 amino acids. V dropped 0 bases and J dropped 2; count of bases not matched to a gene: 6. CDR1 and CDR2 (germline): SGHRS, YFSETQ. Original methodology: Reference gene primers were amplified, and this amplification served to estimate nucleated cell counts. Profiling relied on immunoSEQ multiplex PCR, and the TCRdb table lists in-frame clones only, not all of them. V and J calls plus clone size are reproduced from that table; the DNA served to infer D and trimming. The table records 130,000 to 150,000 clones, around 87% of them present only once. The sample holds one count of this clone.

The sample was peripheral blood. The sequence was collected from a woman between 45 and 65 years old with active or convalescent COVID-19. The chain carries TRBV5-1 and TRBJ2-5; 8 bases are a match to TRBD1. The CDR3 sequence is CASSLDGTGQQETQYF. The CDR3 DNA sequence: TGCGCCAGCAGCTTGGACGGGACAGGCCAGCAAGAGACCCAGTACTTC.